This TCR beta chain came from a study of shared clonotypes between healthy human individuals. Findings and caveats of the study: Researchers found naive subsets generally carried larger estimated richness than memory subsets. The small donor group covered limited genetic and exposure diversity.

Data came from immunoSEQ multiplex PCR; TCRdb stores just in-frame clones and leaves some out. The sample includes about 2 million clones, roughly 96% of them seen just once. Germline-derived CDR1 and CDR2 are MDHEN and SYDVKM. The CDR3 is 15 amino acids. Trimming took 5 bases from V and 4 from J, leaving 17 bases between them. All donors were Caucasian adults living in Nashville, Tennessee. The study separated CD4+ cells into CD45RA+ naive and CD45RA-negative memory subsets. Turning to this clone: The antigen is not known.

The receptor was isolated from a man younger than 35 in good health. The material sequenced was naive CD4+ T cells sorted from blood. Indicated subset: CD45RA+ positively selected. This rearrangement joins TRBV28 to TRBJ1-2, with D possibly being TRBD1 (6 bases). In DNA, the CDR3 is TGTGCCAGCAGTCCGGGCGGACAGCTCACCTATGGCTACACCTTC. This encodes CASSPGGQLTYGYTF.